This is a list of T cell receptor beta chains from one sample in a study of T cell responses to AZD1222 COVID-19 vaccine. The protocol was immunoSEQ multiplex PCR, while the TCRdb copy is restricted to in-frame clones and leaves out a portion. The sample lists over 80,000 clones, 80% to 95% occurring once. Sequencing was performed on peripheral blood, taken 28 days after the second AZD1222 dose. These receptor sequences come from an adult who received the AZD1222 COVID-19 vaccine. Each CDR3 is given with its conserved first and last residue. D genes are given only for firm matches. Not every row has a clone size; where given, it reads once, few, many or a size class.

TGTGCCAGTACCCAAGGGGGAGATATGAACACTGAAGCTTTCTTT CASTQGGDMNTEAFF TRBJ1-1 TRBV19 15 . .
TGTGCCAGCAGTGAAGGAGAGGCCCCCTACGAGCAGTACTTC CASSEGEAPYEQYF TRBJ2-7 TRBV6-1 14 . .
TGCGCCAGCAGCTTGAGGGATGGCTACGAGCAGTACTTC CASSLRDGYEQYF TRBJ2-7 TRBV5-1 13 . .
TGCAGTGGTAGTGGGCCACTTTTGGATACGCAGTATTTT CSGSGPLLDTQYF TRBJ2-3 TRBV20-1 13 . .
TGTGCCAGCAGTTTTACAAATACGCAGTATTTT CASSFTNTQYF TRBJ2-3 TRBV6-2/TRBV6-3 11 . .
TGTGCCAGCAGCGTAGGCAGCAACTCCTACAATGAGCAGTTCTTC CASSVGSNSYNEQFF TRBJ2-1 TRBV9 15 . .
TGTGCCAGCCAACCCGGGGGGCGCAGGCGTGAGCAGTTCTTC CASQPGGRRREQFF TRBJ2-1 TRBV18 14 once .
TGTGCCAGCAGCCCCGGGACTAGCGGGACCGGAGAGACCCAGTACTTC CASSPGTSGTGETQYF TRBJ2-5 TRBV7-2 16 . TRBD2
TGCGCCAGCAGCCCCGGTGGATCTAATGAAAAACTGTTTTTT CASSPGGSNEKLFF TRBJ1-4 TRBV5-1 14 . .
TGTGCCAGCAGTCTCGGACAGGGGACCGCCGGGGAGCTGTTTTTT CASSLGQGTAGELFF TRBJ2-2 TRBV28 15 . TRBD1
TGTGCCAGCAGCTTAGGGGTGGGTTCGGTGGACGGCTACACCTTC CASSLGVGSVDGYTF TRBJ1-2 TRBV7-8 15 . .
TGCGCCAGCAGTCACGACGGGAGCACTGAAGCTTTCTTT CASSHDGSTEAFF TRBJ1-1 TRBV10-1 13 . .
TGTGCCAGCAGCGTAGATCCAGGGGGAACCTACGAGCAGTACTTC CASSVDPGGTYEQYF TRBJ2-7 TRBV9 15 . TRBD1
TGTGCCAGCAGCCTCGATAGTAGTAATTCACCCCTCCACTTT CASSLDSSNSPLHF TRBJ1-6 TRBV9 14 . .
TGTGCCAGTAACCCGGACAGGGGCCATTATAGCAATCAGCCCCAGCATTTT CASNPDRGHYSNQPQHF TRBJ1-5 TRBV19 17 . TRBD1
TGTGCCAGCAGTCGAACGGGAGATAATTCACCCCTCCACTTT CASSRTGDNSPLHF TRBJ1-6 TRBV6-2/TRBV6-3 14 . .
TGTGCCAGCAGTTTTTCCGGACTAGCGGGAGGGGATGAGCAGTTCTTC CASSFSGLAGGDEQFF TRBJ2-1 TRBV27 16 once TRBD2
TGTGCCAGCAGCTTAGGTTTAAGGGTCGGGTCTGGCTACACCTTC CASSLGLRVGSGYTF TRBJ1-2 TRBV11-2 15 . .
TGTGCCAGCAGCTTCGAAGGGGGGGCTGAAGCTTTCTTT CASSFEGGAEAFF TRBJ1-1 TRBV11-3 13 . .
TGCGCCAGCAGCTTACCGGGACAGCAAAACTATGGCTACACCTTC CASSLPGQQNYGYTF TRBJ1-2 TRBV5-1 15 . TRBD1
TGCAGTGCTAGTAAATGGGGTTACAATGAGCAGTTCTTC CSASKWGYNEQFF TRBJ2-1 TRBV20-1 13 once .
TGTGCCAGCTCACCTAAAGGGGCCGGGGGCCGAAATGAAAAACTGTTTTTT CASSPKGAGGRNEKLFF TRBJ1-4 TRBV18 17 . .
TGTGCCAGCAGCCCCACTAGCATCTCCTACAATGAGCAGTTCTTC CASSPTSISYNEQFF TRBJ2-1 TRBV11-3 15 . .
TGTGCCAGCAGTTTAGGCAGCCATTTTCGGAACACTGAAGCTTTCTTT CASSLGSHFRNTEAFF TRBJ1-1 TRBV28 16 . .
TGTGCCAGCAGTTTATCCCCCAGGATCAATCAGCCCCAGCATTTT CASSLSPRINQPQHF TRBJ1-5 TRBV27 15 few .
TGCGCCAGCAGCCAAGAAGGGGGGCAAGCCAATCAGCCCCAGCATTTT CASSQEGGQANQPQHF TRBJ1-5 TRBV4-1 16 once .
TGTGCCAGCAGTTTAGGGCAGGGGGCGGGTGAGCAGTACTTC CASSLGQGAGEQYF TRBJ2-7 TRBV27 14 . TRBD1
TGTGCCAGCTCACCACGGCACACAGGCAACCAAGAGACCCAGTACTTC CASSPRHTGNQETQYF TRBJ2-5 TRBV18 16 . .
TGTGCCAGCAGCTTAGAGGGAACCGGGGAGCTGTTTTTT CASSLEGTGELFF TRBJ2-2 TRBV7-9 13 . .
TGTGCCAGCAGTGAACCAGGGATTAGCAATCAGCCCCAGCATTTT CASSEPGISNQPQHF TRBJ1-5 TRBV6-1 15 few .
TGTGCCAGCAGCGTATCCGGCAGGGGGGGGAGCACTGAAGCTTTCTTT CASSVSGRGGSTEAFF TRBJ1-1 TRBV9 16 . TRBD1
TGTGCCAGCAGCTTGTTTACAGGGGGAACCTACGAGCAGTACTTC CASSLFTGGTYEQYF TRBJ2-7 TRBV5-8 15 . TRBD1
TGCGCCAGCAGTGATTTTGACCGTCCGTACTTC CASSDFDRPYF TRBJ2-5 TRBV10-2 11 . .
TGCGCCAGCAGTGAGGCCAGGGGGTCAGATACGCAGTATTTT CASSEARGSDTQYF TRBJ2-3 TRBV10-1 14 . TRBD1
TGTGCCAGCAGCTTGGGGGCCGGCGGGGAGACCCAGTACTTC CASSLGAGGETQYF TRBJ2-5 TRBV7-2 14 . .
TGTGCCAGCAGCAGACAGGGCTCTAACTATGGCTACACCTTC CASSRQGSNYGYTF TRBJ1-2 TRBV27 14 . TRBD1
TGTGCCTCACAACCCCCGGGACTCCGGGGTAATGAGCAGTTCTTC CASQPPGLRGNEQFF TRBJ2-1 TRBV7-2 15 . .
TGTGCCAGCACGCAGCAGGGTTTCTCTGGGGCCAACGTCCTGACTTTC CASTQQGFSGANVLTF TRBJ2-6 TRBV27 16 . .
TGCGCCAGCAGCTCCGCTGGGGCAGTCATCACAGATACGCAGTATTTT CASSSAGAVITDTQYF TRBJ2-3 TRBV5-1 16 . .
TGTGCCAGCAGCCCAGGACTAGCGGGAACCCAAGAGACCCAGTACTTC CASSPGLAGTQETQYF TRBJ2-5 TRBV5-8 16 . TRBD2
TGTGCCAGCAGCCAAGGGGGGACAGGGTTAAAGACCCAGTACTTC CASSQGGTGLKTQYF TRBJ2-5 TRBV3-1/TRBV3-2 15 . TRBD1
TGTGCCAGCAGACAGGGCCCCGGAGAGACCCAGTACTTC CASRQGPGETQYF TRBJ2-5 TRBV7-8 13 once .
TGTGCCAGCAGCTTCTTCCTCCAGGCGCAGTATTTT CASSFFLQAQYF TRBJ2-3 TRBV5-4 12 . .
TGTGCCAGCAGCTTAGTAGCTGATACGAACACCGGGGAGCTGTTTTTT CASSLVADTNTGELFF TRBJ2-2 TRBV11-3 16 . .
TGTGCCAGCAGCTCAACACGGAGCTCCGGGACTCCCTACAATGAGCAGTTCTTC CASSSTRSSGTPYNEQFF TRBJ2-1 TRBV11-3 18 . .
TGTGCCACCGGGGGTGAGGAGCAGTTCTTC CATGGEEQFF TRBJ2-1 TRBV6-5 10 once .